This T cell receptor (beta chain) comes out of a study of blood T cell repertoires in COVID-19. Data came from immunoSEQ multiplex PCR; TCRdb stores just in-frame clones and leaves some out. The repertoire consists of 150,000 to 200,000 clones, with 80% to 90% occurring once and the leading ten covering around 15%. Trimming pared 9 bases from V and 8 bases from J, leaving 19 bases between. The CDR3 consists of 14 residues. Germline V gives CDR1 MDHEN, CDR2 SYDVKM. The genes are TRBV28 and TRBJ1-4; D might be TRBD1 (5 bases). This sequence originates from a man aged 45-65 years who had recovered from COVID-19. Source material: PBMCs or T cells enriched from blood (not recorded which). CDR3 in DNA: TGTGCCAGTGGGGGGAAGGGGTTACGCGAAAAACTGTTTTTT. It is translated as CASGGKGLREKLFF.